This TCR beta chain is drawn from a study of T cells in Graves' hyperthyroidism and ophthalmopathy. It was uncontrolled infection, other autoimmune disease, pregnancy or lactation that excluded patients. Each diagnosis was grounded in clinical symptoms, serum thyroxine and TRAb, thyroid ultrasound, and orbital computed tomography. From RNA transcripts, TCR beta CDR3 regions were amplified. The HTBI primer set served for first-round RT-PCR of the TCR CDR3. TCRdb recomputed calls from the multiplex PCR reads with MiXCR, one row per CDR3 protein. The table records roughly 550,000 distinct CDR3 sequences, more than 15% of them present only once. Turning to this clonotype: Its cognate antigen is unknown.

The V and J ends lost 3 bases and 4 bases respectively, with 12 bases between them. This CDR3 is 14 amino acids long. Study-level findings and limits: Most thyroid clonotypes that were expanded above 0.001 also turned up in blood. Ophthalmopathy was predicted by the model a median of roughly 6.7 months ahead of onset.

This chain joins TRBV12-3 or TRBV12-4 and TRBJ1-2, with D possibly being TRBD1 (5 bases). Sequenced: blood. This sequence was found in a woman in her twenties or thirties with Graves' ophthalmopathy. The CDR3 loop is CASSFRGAGYGYTF. The CDR3, as DNA: TGTGCCAGCAGTTTCAGAGGGGCCGGCTATGGCTACACCTTC.